This note documents a single TCR beta chain sequence. Germline lookup yields CDR1 MNHEY and CDR2 SVGAGI. Losses at the gene ends were 6 bases for V and 3 bases for J; bases not matched to a gene: 6. The CDR3 has 15 residues. Followed longitudinally, the Seattle patients had been enrolled during active infection. Original handling: Estimation of nucleated cell counts was performed using reference gene primer amplification. Clones were sequenced by immunoSEQ multiplex PCR, and TCRdb holds only the in-frame ones, with some missing. The D gene and trimming were derived from the DNA, and the V and J assignments and clone size from that table. The sample lists about 500,000 clones, approximately 88% occurring once. The data derive from a study of blood T cell repertoires in COVID-19. About the study: Collection of acute and convalescent COVID-19 samples took place in the United States, Italy and Spain. The cDNA or gDNA used as material had been derived from T cells, B-cell-depleted T cells, or PBMCs.

The sequence came from a woman between 50 and 59 years old with COVID-19, enrolled during active disease. The chain links TRBV6-5 to TRBJ1-5; 9 bases agree with TRBD1. The specimen was peripheral blood. This CDR3 is CASSGGQGHNQPQHF. For the CDR3, the DNA is TGTGCCAGCAGCGGGGGACAGGGTCACAATCAGCCCCAGCATTTT.